The clone carrying this T cell receptor beta chain was seen a single time. Repertoires were generated with immunoSEQ multiplex PCR, while TCRdb's copy carries only in-frame clones and drops some. The sample has roughly 300,000 clones, more than 85% seen once. This sample was taken from a study of Ad26.COV2.S vaccination and SARS-CoV-2 variants. Specified treatment: about 20 received Ad26.COV2.S at low or high dose, single or two shots; 5 received placebo; per-sample allocation not given. Sampling happened 63 days after the first vaccine or placebo injection. This TCR came from a person aged 18-65 years who received the Ad26.COV2.S COVID-19 vaccine or a placebo. The sample consisted of peripheral blood, taken in a trial of Ad26.COV2.S vaccine versus placebo.

DNA of the CDR3: TGCAGTGCTAGTAGGAACAGTTACAATTCACCCCTCCACTTT. Its protein product is CSASRNSYNSPLHF. The rearrangement joins TRBV20-1 to TRBJ1-6; no clear D. From germline, CDR1 is DFQATT and CDR2 SNEGSKA (reference sequence). With 3 bases removed from V and 7 bases from J, the gap between germline ends came to 13 bases. This CDR3 contains 14 residues.